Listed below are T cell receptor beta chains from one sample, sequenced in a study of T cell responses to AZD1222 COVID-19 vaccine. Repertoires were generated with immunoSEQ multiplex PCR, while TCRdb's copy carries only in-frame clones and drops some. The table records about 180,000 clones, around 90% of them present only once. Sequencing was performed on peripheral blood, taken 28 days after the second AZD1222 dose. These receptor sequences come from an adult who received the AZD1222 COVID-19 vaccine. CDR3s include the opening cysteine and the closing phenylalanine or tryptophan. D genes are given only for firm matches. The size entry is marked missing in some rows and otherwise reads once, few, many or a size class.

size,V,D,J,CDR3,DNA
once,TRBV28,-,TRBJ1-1,CANSPPGNTEAFF,TGTGCCAACTCTCCACCAGGTAACACTGAAGCTTTCTTT
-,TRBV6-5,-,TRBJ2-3,CASKLAGNTDTQYF,TGTGCCAGCAAATTGGCTGGTAACACAGATACGCAGTATTTT
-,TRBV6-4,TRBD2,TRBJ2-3,CASSEAGLAADTQYF,TGTGCCAGCAGTGAAGCCGGACTAGCGGCAGATACGCAGTATTTT
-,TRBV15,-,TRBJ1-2,CATSKDSAPLFNYGYTF,TGTGCCACCAGCAAAGACAGCGCCCCGTTGTTTAACTATGGCTACACCTTC
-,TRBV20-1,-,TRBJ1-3,CSASSQGGAGNTIYF,TGCAGTGCTAGTTCCCAGGGAGGCGCTGGAAACACCATATATTTT
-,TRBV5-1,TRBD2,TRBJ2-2,CASSLAGIWEGSVTGELFF,TGCGCCAGCAGCTTGGCCGGGATTTGGGAGGGATCGGTCACCGGGGAGCTGTTTTTT
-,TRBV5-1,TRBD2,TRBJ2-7,CASSLELAGGGREQYF,TGCGCCAGCAGCTTGGAGCTAGCGGGAGGAGGGAGGGAGCAGTACTTC
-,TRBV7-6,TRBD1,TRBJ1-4,CASRRTGATNEKLFF,TGTGCCAGCAGAAGGACAGGTGCAACTAATGAAAAACTGTTTTTT
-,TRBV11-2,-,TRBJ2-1,CASSLDSLWQQQFF,TGTGCCAGCAGCTTAGATTCCCTCTGGCAGCAGCAGTTCTTC
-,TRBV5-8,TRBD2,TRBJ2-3,CASSLVLAGGTDTQYF,TGTGCCAGCAGCTTGGTCCTAGCGGGAGGCACAGATACGCAGTATTTT
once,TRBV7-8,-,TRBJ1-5,CASSQDRYPNQPQHF,TGTGCCAGCAGCCAAGACAGGTACCCCAATCAGCCCCAGCATTTT
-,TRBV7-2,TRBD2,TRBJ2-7,CASSWGGSRYEQYF,TGTGCCAGCAGCTGGGGGGGGAGCCGCTACGAGCAGTACTTC
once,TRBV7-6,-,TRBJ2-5,CASSPGGDTQYF,TGTGCCAGCAGCCCCGGGGGAGATACCCAGTACTTC
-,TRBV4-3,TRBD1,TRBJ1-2,CASSQTPGQGYGYTF,TGCGCCAGCAGCCAAACCCCGGGACAGGGATATGGCTACACCTTC
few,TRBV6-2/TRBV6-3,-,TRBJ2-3,CASSYSGTPDTQYF,TGTGCCAGCAGTTACTCCGGGACTCCAGATACGCAGTATTTT
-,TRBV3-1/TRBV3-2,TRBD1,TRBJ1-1,CASSQHRTRGGTEAFF,TGTGCCAGCAGCCAACATCGTACCAGGGGGGGGACTGAAGCTTTCTTT
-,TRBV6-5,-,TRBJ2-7,CASRPTPYSSYEQYF,TGTGCCAGCAGGCCGACACCTTATAGCTCCTACGAGCAGTACTTC
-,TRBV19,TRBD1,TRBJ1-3,CASSTQDRISGNTIYF,TGTGCCAGTAGTACCCAGGACAGGATCTCTGGAAACACCATATATTTT
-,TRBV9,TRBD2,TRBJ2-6,CASSSSGRASGANVLTF,TGTGCCAGCAGCTCTAGCGGGAGGGCCTCTGGGGCCAACGTCCTGACTTTC